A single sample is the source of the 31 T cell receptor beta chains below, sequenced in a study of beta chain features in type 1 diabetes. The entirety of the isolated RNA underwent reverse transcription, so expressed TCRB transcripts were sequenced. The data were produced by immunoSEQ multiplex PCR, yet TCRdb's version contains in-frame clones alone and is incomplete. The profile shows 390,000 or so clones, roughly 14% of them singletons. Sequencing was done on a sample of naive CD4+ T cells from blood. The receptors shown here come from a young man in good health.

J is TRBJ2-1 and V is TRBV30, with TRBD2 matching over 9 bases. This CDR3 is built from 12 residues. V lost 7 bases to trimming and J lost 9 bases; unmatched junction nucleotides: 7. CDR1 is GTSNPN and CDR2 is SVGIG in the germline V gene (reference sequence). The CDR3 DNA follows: TGTGCCTTTGGAGGGACTAGCACTGAGCAGTTCTTC. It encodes CAFGGTSTEQFF.

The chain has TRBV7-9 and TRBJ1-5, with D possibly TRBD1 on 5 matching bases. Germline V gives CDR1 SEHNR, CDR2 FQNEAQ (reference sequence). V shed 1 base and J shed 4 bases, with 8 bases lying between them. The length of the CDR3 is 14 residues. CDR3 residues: CASSLDGANQPQHF. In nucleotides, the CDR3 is TGTGCCAGCAGCTTAGATGGGGCGAATCAGCCCCAGCATTTT.

CDR3 residues: CASSAGQGETEQYF. DNA for the CDR3: TGTGCCAGCTCAGCAGGACAGGGTGAAACCGAGCAGTACTTC. This rearrangement joins TRBV18 to TRBJ2-7; TRBD1 agrees at 8 bases. The CDR3 has 14 amino acids. The J segment lost 6 bases and the V segment lost 5 bases, leaving 9 bases of the junction unmatched. The germline V gene encodes CDR1 KGHSH and CDR2 LQKENI.

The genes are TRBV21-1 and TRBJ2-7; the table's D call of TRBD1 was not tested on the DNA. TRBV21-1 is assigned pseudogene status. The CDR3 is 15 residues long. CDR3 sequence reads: CASSKSRGSSYEQYF. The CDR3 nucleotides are TGTGCCAGCAGCAAATCCAGGGGGAGCTCCTACGAGCAGTACTTC.

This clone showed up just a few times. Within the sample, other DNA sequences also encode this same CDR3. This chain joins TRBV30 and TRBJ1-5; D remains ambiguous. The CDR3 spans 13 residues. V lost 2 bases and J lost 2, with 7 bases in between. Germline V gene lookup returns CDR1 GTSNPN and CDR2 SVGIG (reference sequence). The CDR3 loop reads CAWSRIGNQPQHF. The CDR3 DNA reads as TGTGCCTGGAGTAGGATAGGCAATCAGCCCCAGCATTTT.

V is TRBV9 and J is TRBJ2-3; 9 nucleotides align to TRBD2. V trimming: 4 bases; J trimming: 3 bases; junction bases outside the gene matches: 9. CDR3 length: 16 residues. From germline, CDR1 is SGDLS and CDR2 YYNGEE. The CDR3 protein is CASSFNPGLATDTQYF. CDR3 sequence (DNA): TGTGCCAGCAGCTTCAACCCGGGACTAGCAACAGATACGCAGTATTTT.

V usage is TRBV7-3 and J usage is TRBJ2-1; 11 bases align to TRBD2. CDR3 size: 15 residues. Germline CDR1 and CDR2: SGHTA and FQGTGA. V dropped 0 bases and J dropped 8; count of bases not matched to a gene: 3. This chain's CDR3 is CASSLTLAGGYEQFF. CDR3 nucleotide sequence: TGTGCCAGCAGCTTAACCCTAGCGGGAGGCTATGAGCAGTTCTTC. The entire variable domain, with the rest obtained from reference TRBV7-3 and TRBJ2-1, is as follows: GAGVSQTPSNKVTEKGKYVELRCDPISGHTALYWYRQSLGQGPEFLIYFQGTGAADDSGLPNDRFFAVRPEGSVSTLKIQRTERGDSAVYLCASSLTLAGGYEQFFGPGTRLTVL.

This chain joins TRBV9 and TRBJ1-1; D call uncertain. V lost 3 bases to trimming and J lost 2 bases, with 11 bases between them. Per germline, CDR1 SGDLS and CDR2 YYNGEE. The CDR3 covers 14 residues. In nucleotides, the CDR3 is TGTGCCAGCAGCGCCCAAAGTTATAACACTGAAGCTTTCTTT. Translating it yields CASSAQSYNTEAFF.

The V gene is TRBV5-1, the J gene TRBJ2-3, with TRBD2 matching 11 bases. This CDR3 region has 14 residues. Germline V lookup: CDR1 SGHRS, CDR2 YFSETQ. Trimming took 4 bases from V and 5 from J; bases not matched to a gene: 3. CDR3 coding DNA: TGCGCCAGCAGCCTAGGGACTAGCGGAGATACGCAGTATTTT. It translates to CASSLGTSGDTQYF.

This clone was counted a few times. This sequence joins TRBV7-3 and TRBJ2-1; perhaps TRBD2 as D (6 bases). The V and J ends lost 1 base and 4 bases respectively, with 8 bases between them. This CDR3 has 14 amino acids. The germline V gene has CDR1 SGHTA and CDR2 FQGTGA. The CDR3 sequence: CASSLSGIYNEQFF. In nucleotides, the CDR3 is TGTGCCAGCAGCTTAAGCGGGATTTACAATGAGCAGTTCTTC.

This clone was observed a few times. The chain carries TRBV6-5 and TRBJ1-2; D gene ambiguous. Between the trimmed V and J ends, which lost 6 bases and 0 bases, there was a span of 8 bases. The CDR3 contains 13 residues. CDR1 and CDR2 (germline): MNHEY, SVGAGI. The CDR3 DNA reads TGTGCCAGCAGCCTCCGGGCTAACTATGGCTACACCTTC. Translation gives CASSLRANYGYTF.

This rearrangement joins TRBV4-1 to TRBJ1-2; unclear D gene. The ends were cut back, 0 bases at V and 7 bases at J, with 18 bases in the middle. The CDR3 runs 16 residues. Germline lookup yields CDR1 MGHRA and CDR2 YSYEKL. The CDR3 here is CASSQDAAPLGPGYTF. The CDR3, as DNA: TGCGCCAGCAGCCAAGATGCGGCACCTCTAGGACCTGGCTACACCTTC.

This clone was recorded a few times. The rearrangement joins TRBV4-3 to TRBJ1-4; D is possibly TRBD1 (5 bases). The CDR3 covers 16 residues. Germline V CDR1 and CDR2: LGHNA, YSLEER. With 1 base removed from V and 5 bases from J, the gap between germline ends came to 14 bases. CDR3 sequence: CASSQVSGLKNEKLFF. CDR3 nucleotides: TGCGCCAGCAGCCAAGTGTCAGGGCTCAAAAATGAAAAACTGTTTTTT.

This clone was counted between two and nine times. CDR3 sequence reads: CASSLRQGVETQYF. In DNA form, the CDR3 reads TGTGCCAGCAGCTTGAGACAGGGCGTTGAGACCCAGTACTTC. The chain couples TRBV7-2 to TRBJ2-5; 7 bases fit TRBD1. The CDR3 runs 14 residues. The V segment lost 3 bases and the J segment 5 bases; nucleotides outside the gene matches: 6. Germline assignment: CDR1 SGHTA and CDR2 FQGNSA.

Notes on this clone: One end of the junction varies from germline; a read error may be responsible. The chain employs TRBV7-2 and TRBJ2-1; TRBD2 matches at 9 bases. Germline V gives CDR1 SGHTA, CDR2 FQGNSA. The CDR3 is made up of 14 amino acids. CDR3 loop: CSSMKAGGYNEQFF. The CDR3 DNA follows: TGTTCCAGTATGAAAGCGGGAGGCTACAATGAGCAGTTCTTC.

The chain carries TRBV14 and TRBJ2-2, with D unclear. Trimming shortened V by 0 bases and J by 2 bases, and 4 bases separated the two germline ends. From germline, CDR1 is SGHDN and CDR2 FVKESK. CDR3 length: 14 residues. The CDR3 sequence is CASSQEPNTGELFF. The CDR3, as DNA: TGTGCCAGCAGCCAAGAGCCCAACACCGGGGAGCTGTTTTTT.

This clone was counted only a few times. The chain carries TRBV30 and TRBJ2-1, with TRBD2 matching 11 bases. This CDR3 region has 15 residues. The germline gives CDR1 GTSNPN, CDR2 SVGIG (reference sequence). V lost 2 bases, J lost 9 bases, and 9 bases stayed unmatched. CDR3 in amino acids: CAWSPGLADGGEQFF. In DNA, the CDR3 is TGTGCCTGGAGTCCGGGACTAGCGGACGGAGGTGAGCAGTTCTTC. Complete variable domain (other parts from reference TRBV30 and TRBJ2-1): SQTIHQWPATLVQPVGSPLSLECTVEGTSNPNLYWYRQAAGRGLQLLFYSVGIGQISSEVPQNLSASRPQDRQFILSSKKLLLSDSGFYLCAWSPGLADGGEQFFGPGTRLTVL.

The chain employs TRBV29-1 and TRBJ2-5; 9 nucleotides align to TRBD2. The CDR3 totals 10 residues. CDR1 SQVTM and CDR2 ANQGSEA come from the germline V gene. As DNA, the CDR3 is TGCTGCGGGGGGGGAGAGACCCAGTACTTC. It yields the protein CCGGGETQYF.

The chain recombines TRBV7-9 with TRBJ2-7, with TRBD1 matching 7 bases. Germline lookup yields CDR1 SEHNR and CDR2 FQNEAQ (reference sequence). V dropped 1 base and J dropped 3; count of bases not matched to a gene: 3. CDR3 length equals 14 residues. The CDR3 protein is CASSLVDRFYEQYF. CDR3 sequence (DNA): TGTGCCAGCAGCTTAGTGGACAGGTTCTACGAGCAGTACTTC.

The CDR3 region has the DNA TGTGCCAGCAGCCCCCGGACAGGGGGAGGCTACACCTTC. Translating it yields CASSPRTGGGYTF. This chain uses TRBV14 with TRBJ1-2; 10 bases agree with TRBD1. Germline V CDR1 and CDR2: SGHDN, FVKESK. The CDR3 is 13 residues long. V lost 4 bases, J lost 8 bases, and 4 bases stayed unmatched.

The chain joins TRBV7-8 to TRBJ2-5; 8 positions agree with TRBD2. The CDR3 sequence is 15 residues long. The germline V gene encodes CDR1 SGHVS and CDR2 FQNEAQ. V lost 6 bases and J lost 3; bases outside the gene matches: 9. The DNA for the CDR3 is TGTGCCAGCAGACTAGGCTTAGCGGGGAAAGAGACCCAGTACTTC. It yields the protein CASRLGLAGKETQYF. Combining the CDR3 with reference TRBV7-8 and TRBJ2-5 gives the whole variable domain GAGVSQSPRYKVAKRGQDVALRCDPISGHVSLFWYQQALGQGPEFLTYFQNEAQLDKSGLPSDRFFAERPEGSVSTLKIQRTQQEDSAVYLCASRLGLAGKETQYFGPGTRLLVL.

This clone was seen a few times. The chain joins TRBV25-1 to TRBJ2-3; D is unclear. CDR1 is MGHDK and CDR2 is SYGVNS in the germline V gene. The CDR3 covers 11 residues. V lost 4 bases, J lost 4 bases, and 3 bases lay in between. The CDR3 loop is CASSGPDTQYF. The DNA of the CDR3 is TGTGCCAGCAGTGGGCCAGATACGCAGTATTTT.

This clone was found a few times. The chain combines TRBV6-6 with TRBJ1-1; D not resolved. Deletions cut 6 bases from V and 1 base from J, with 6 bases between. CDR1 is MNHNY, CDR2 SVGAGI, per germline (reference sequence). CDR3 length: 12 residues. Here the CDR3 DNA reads TGTGCCAGCAGGAATGGGAACACTGAAGCTTTCTTT. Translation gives CASRNGNTEAFF.

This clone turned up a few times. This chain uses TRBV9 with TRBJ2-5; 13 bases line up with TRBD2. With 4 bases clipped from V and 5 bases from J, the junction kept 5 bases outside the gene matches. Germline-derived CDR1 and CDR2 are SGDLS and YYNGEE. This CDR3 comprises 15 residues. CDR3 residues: CASSLGLAGFETQYF. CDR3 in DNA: TGTGCCAGCAGCCTGGGACTAGCGGGATTTGAGACCCAGTACTTC.

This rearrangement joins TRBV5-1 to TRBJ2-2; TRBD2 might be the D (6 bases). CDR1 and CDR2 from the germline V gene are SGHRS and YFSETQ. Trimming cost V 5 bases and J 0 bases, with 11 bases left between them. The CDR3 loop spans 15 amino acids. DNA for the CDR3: TGCGCCAGCAGTGCGGCGGGGACGAACACCGGGGAGCTGTTTTTT. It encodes CASSAAGTNTGELFF. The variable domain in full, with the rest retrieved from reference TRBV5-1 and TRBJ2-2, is KAGVTQTPRYLIKTRGQQVTLSCSPISGHRSVSWYQQTPGQGLQFLFEYFSETQRNKGNFPGRFSGRQFSNSRSEMNVSTLELGDSALYLCASSAAGTNTGELFFGEGSRLTVL.

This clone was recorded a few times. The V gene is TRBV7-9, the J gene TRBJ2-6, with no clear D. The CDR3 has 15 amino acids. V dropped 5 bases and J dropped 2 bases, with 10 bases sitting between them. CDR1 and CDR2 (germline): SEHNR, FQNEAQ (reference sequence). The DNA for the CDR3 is TGTGCCAGCAGCCACGCACCCACTGGGGCCAACGTCCTGACTTTC. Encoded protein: CASSHAPTGANVLTF.

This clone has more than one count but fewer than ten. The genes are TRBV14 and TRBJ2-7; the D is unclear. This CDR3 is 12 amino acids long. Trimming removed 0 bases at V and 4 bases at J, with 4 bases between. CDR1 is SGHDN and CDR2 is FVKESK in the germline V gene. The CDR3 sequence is CASSQDHYEQYF. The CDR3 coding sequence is TGTGCCAGCAGCCAAGATCATTACGAGCAGTACTTC.

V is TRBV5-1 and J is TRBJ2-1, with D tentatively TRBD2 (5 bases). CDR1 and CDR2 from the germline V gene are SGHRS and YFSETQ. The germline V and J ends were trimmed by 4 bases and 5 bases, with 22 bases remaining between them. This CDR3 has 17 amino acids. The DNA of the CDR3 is TGCGCCAGCAGCCCCCGGTCTGCCGAGAGGGCCGACAATGAGCAGTTCTTC. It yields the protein CASSPRSAERADNEQFF.

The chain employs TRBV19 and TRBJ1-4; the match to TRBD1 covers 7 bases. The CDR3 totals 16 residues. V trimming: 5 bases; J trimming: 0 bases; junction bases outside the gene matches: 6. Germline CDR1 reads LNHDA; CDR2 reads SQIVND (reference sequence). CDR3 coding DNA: TGTGCCAGTAGTTCCAGGACAGGTACAACTAATGAAAAACTGTTTTTT. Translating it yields CASSSRTGTTNEKLFF.

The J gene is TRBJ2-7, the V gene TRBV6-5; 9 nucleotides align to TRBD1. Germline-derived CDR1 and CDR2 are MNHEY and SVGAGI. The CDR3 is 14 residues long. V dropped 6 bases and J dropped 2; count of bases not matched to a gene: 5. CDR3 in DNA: TGTGCCAGCAGAACCGGGACAGGGACCTACGAGCAGTACTTC. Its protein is CASRTGTGTYEQYF.

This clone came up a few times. The CDR3 coding sequence is TGTGCCTGGAGATTCGGGGACACTAGGAACACTGAAGCTTTCTTT. It encodes CAWRFGDTRNTEAFF. The chain couples TRBV30 to TRBJ1-1; a weak D match, TRBD1 (6 bases). Trimming pared 3 bases from V and 1 base from J, leaving 15 bases between. Looked up from germline, CDR1 is GTSNPN and CDR2 is SVGIG (reference sequence). CDR3 size: 15 residues.